These T cell receptor beta chains were read from a single sample in a study of T cell responses to AZD1222 COVID-19 vaccine. Assay used: immunoSEQ multiplex PCR; TCRdb lists only in-frame clones, some missing. This repertoire shows fewer than 120,000 clones, about 90% found once; its top ten account for roughly 7.8%. Sequenced material: peripheral blood, taken on day 0 of AZD1222 vaccination. These receptors were collected from an adult in good health. The CDR3 runs from the conserved cysteine through the conserved F or W. The D gene is left open where the match is weak. The size entry is marked missing in some rows and otherwise reads once, few, many or a size class.

V gene: TRBV29-1
D gene: .
J gene: TRBJ1-1
clone size: .
CDR3 protein: CSVAQGLNTEAFF
CDR3 DNA: TGCAGCGTTGCGCAGGGGTTGAACACTGAAGCTTTCTTT

V gene: TRBV4-1
D gene: .
J gene: TRBJ2-2
clone size: .
CDR3 protein: CASSQAGIRNTGELFF
CDR3 DNA: TGCGCCAGCAGCCAAGCCGGTATCCGGAACACCGGGGAGCTGTTTTTT

V gene: TRBV27
D gene: .
J gene: TRBJ1-2
clone size: .
CDR3 protein: CASSLNGVQSHGYTF
CDR3 DNA: TGTGCCAGCAGTTTAAATGGAGTCCAGAGCCATGGCTACACCTTC

V gene: TRBV19
D gene: TRBD2
J gene: TRBJ2-3
clone size: .
CDR3 protein: CAKPSGAFTDTQYF
CDR3 DNA: TGTGCCAAGCCTAGCGGGGCGTTCACAGATACGCAGTATTTT

V gene: TRBV14
D gene: .
J gene: TRBJ1-1
clone size: .
CDR3 protein: CASSQNSRVNTEAFF
CDR3 DNA: TGTGCCAGCAGCCAAAACAGCAGGGTGAACACTGAAGCTTTCTTT

V gene: TRBV28
D gene: .
J gene: TRBJ1-5
clone size: .
CDR3 protein: CASSIIGGASNQPQHF
CDR3 DNA: TGTGCCAGCAGCATTATAGGGGGGGCGAGCAATCAGCCCCAGCATTTT

V gene: TRBV28
D gene: TRBD1
J gene: TRBJ2-2
clone size: .
CDR3 protein: CASSLGQGAVGELFF
CDR3 DNA: TGTGCCAGCAGTCTTGGACAGGGGGCGGTCGGGGAGCTGTTTTTT

V gene: TRBV19
D gene: .
J gene: TRBJ1-3
clone size: .
CDR3 protein: CASSIPTSGNTIYF
CDR3 DNA: TGTGCCAGTAGTATTCCGACTTCTGGAAACACCATATATTTT

V gene: TRBV6-6
D gene: TRBD1
J gene: TRBJ1-4
clone size: .
CDR3 protein: CASSYGDRGSEKLFF
CDR3 DNA: TGTGCCAGCAGTTACGGAGACAGGGGGAGTGAAAAACTGTTTTTT

V gene: TRBV4-1
D gene: .
J gene: TRBJ1-5
clone size: .
CDR3 protein: CASSQDVREGRIIPQHF
CDR3 DNA: TGCGCCAGCAGCCAAGATGTAAGGGAGGGTAGGATCATTCCCCAGCATTTT

V gene: TRBV19
D gene: .
J gene: TRBJ1-5
clone size: .
CDR3 protein: CASSIKGFDQPQHF
CDR3 DNA: TGTGCCAGTAGTATTAAGGGTTTCGATCAGCCCCAGCATTTT

V gene: TRBV6-4
D gene: .
J gene: TRBJ2-7
clone size: .
CDR3 protein: CASSAPPRAGPYEQYF
CDR3 DNA: TGTGCCAGCAGTGCTCCCCCAAGGGCAGGACCCTACGAGCAGTACTTC

V gene: TRBV2
D gene: .
J gene: TRBJ2-7
clone size: .
CDR3 protein: CARGTIRSYEQYF
CDR3 DNA: TGTGCCAGGGGGACCATCCGCTCCTACGAGCAGTACTTC

V gene: TRBV12-3/TRBV12-4
D gene: .
J gene: TRBJ1-5
clone size: .
CDR3 protein: CASSPAGQPQHF
CDR3 DNA: TGTGCCAGCAGCCCCGCCGGTCAGCCCCAGCATTTT

V gene: TRBV30
D gene: .
J gene: TRBJ2-3
clone size: .
CDR3 protein: CAWTKNPHSRRDTQYF
CDR3 DNA: TGTGCCTGGACGAAAAACCCCCACAGTCGGAGAGATACGCAGTATTTT

V gene: TRBV7-9
D gene: .
J gene: TRBJ1-5
clone size: once
CDR3 protein: CASSAGLGFNQPQHF
CDR3 DNA: TGTGCCAGCAGCGCGGGCTTAGGGTTCAATCAGCCCCAGCATTTT

V gene: TRBV2
D gene: TRBD1
J gene: TRBJ1-2
clone size: once
CDR3 protein: CASSPPGTVYGYTF
CDR3 DNA: TGTGCCAGCAGTCCTCCCGGGACAGTCTATGGCTACACCTTC

V gene: TRBV5-1
D gene: TRBD1
J gene: TRBJ1-2
clone size: .
CDR3 protein: CASSLADRGQDYGYTF
CDR3 DNA: TGCGCCAGCAGCTTGGCGGACAGGGGGCAGGACTATGGCTACACCTTC

V gene: TRBV7-2
D gene: .
J gene: TRBJ1-4
clone size: .
CDR3 protein: CASSSPGKEGEKLFF
CDR3 DNA: TGTGCCAGCTCCAGTCCCGGGAAGGAAGGAGAAAAACTGTTTTTT

V gene: TRBV2
D gene: .
J gene: TRBJ1-4
clone size: .
CDR3 protein: CASVRQQGLNEKLFF
CDR3 DNA: TGTGCCAGCGTCCGCCAGCAGGGACTTAATGAAAAACTGTTTTTT

V gene: TRBV11-3
D gene: .
J gene: TRBJ2-3
clone size: .
CDR3 protein: CASSRRSGDTQYF
CDR3 DNA: TGTGCCAGCAGCCGAAGGTCGGGGGATACGCAGTATTTT

V gene: TRBV30
D gene: .
J gene: TRBJ2-7
clone size: .
CDR3 protein: CAWSVRQGDEQYF
CDR3 DNA: TGTGCCTGGAGTGTACGGCAGGGCGACGAGCAGTACTTC

V gene: TRBV19
D gene: .
J gene: TRBJ1-1
clone size: once
CDR3 protein: CATKNWGSTEAFF
CDR3 DNA: TGTGCCACCAAGAATTGGGGAAGCACTGAAGCTTTCTTT

V gene: TRBV11-2
D gene: TRBD2
J gene: TRBJ2-2
clone size: .
CDR3 protein: CASSLGLAGEGELFF
CDR3 DNA: TGTGCCAGCAGCTTAGGGCTAGCGGGGGAAGGGGAGCTGTTTTTT

V gene: TRBV5-1
D gene: TRBD2
J gene: TRBJ2-5
clone size: .
CDR3 protein: CASSRSGGAGVSETQYF
CDR3 DNA: TGCGCCAGCAGCAGAAGCGGGGGGGCCGGAGTGTCAGAGACCCAGTACTTC

V gene: TRBV6-1
D gene: TRBD1
J gene: TRBJ1-5
clone size: .
CDR3 protein: CASSFRTGNQPQHF
CDR3 DNA: TGTGCCAGCAGTTTCAGGACAGGGAATCAGCCCCAGCATTTT

V gene: TRBV28
D gene: .
J gene: TRBJ1-1
clone size: .
CDR3 protein: CASSLLIGWAEAFF
CDR3 DNA: TGTGCCAGCAGTTTATTGATTGGGTGGGCTGAAGCTTTCTTT

V gene: TRBV29-1
D gene: .
J gene: TRBJ1-2
clone size: .
CDR3 protein: CSVFAGPRAYTF
CDR3 DNA: TGCAGCGTTTTCGCGGGCCCCAGGGCCTACACCTTC

V gene: TRBV5-5
D gene: .
J gene: TRBJ1-2
clone size: .
CDR3 protein: CASSYRNGVGGYTF
CDR3 DNA: TGTGCCAGCAGCTACCGAAATGGGGTTGGTGGCTACACCTTC

V gene: TRBV21-1
D gene: .
J gene: TRBJ1-2
clone size: .
CDR3 protein: CASSKTYSCVNYGYTF
CDR3 DNA: .

V gene: TRBV7-2
D gene: .
J gene: TRBJ2-3
clone size: .
CDR3 protein: CASSLVTRDTQYF
CDR3 DNA: TGTGCCAGCAGCTTAGTCACGAGAGATACGCAGTATTTT

V gene: TRBV7-7
D gene: .
J gene: TRBJ2-5
clone size: .
CDR3 protein: CASSPGAQRDQYF
CDR3 DNA: TGTGCCAGCAGCCCGGGAGCACAGAGAGACCAGTACTTC

V gene: TRBV3-1/TRBV3-2
D gene: TRBD2
J gene: TRBJ2-5
clone size: .
CDR3 protein: CASSHGSGGSQETQYF
CDR3 DNA: TGTGCCAGCAGCCACGGAAGCGGGGGCTCCCAAGAGACCCAGTACTTC

V gene: TRBV5-5
D gene: .
J gene: TRBJ1-4
clone size: .
CDR3 protein: CASSPAALASNEKLFF
CDR3 DNA: TGTGCCAGCAGCCCTGCCGCCCTGGCCAGTAATGAAAAACTGTTTTTT

V gene: TRBV29-1
D gene: .
J gene: TRBJ2-1
clone size: .
CDR3 protein: CSGLEPYNEQFF
CDR3 DNA: TGCAGCGGGCTAGAGCCCTACAATGAGCAGTTCTTC

V gene: TRBV10-1
D gene: .
J gene: TRBJ2-5
clone size: .
CDR3 protein: CASSEGGGKTQYF
CDR3 DNA: TGCGCCAGCAGTGAGGGGGGTGGAAAGACCCAGTACTTC

V gene: TRBV27
D gene: .
J gene: TRBJ1-1
clone size: .
CDR3 protein: CASSPSAPYTEAFF
CDR3 DNA: TGTGCCAGCAGCCCTTCAGCGCCCTACACTGAAGCTTTCTTT

V gene: TRBV24-1
D gene: .
J gene: TRBJ2-5
clone size: .
CDR3 protein: CATSDPNRVGGETQYF
CDR3 DNA: TGTGCCACCAGTGATCCCAACAGGGTAGGAGGGGAGACCCAGTACTTC